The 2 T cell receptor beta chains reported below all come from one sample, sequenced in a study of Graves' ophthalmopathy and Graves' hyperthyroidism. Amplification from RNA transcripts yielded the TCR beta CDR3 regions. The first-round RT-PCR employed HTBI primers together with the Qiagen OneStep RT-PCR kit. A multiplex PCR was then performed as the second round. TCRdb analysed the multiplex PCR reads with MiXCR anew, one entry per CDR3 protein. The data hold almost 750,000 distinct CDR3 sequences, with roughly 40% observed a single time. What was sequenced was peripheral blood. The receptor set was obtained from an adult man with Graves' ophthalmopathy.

CDR3 loop: CASSFQGTLGTEAFF. The CDR3 coding sequence is TGTGCCAGTAGTTTCCAGGGGACGTTAGGCACTGAAGCTTTCTTT. The genes are TRBV19 and TRBJ1-1; TRBD1 might be the D (6 bases). Trimming took 5 bases from V and 4 from J, leaving 17 bases between them. The CDR3 consists of 15 residues. Germline values: CDR1 LNHDA, CDR2 SQIVND (reference sequence).

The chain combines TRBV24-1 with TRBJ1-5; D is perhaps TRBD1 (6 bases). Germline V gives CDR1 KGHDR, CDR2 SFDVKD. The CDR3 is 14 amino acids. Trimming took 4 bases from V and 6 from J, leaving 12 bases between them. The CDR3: CATSDTGPAQPQHF. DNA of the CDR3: TGTGCCACCAGTGACACAGGGCCGGCTCAGCCCCAGCATTTT.